Listed below are T cell receptor beta chains from one sample, sequenced in a study of early T cells in non-severe SARS-CoV-2 infection. MiXCR, applied by TCRdb to the 5' RACE reads, yields one record per CDR3 protein. Of around 76,000 distinct CDR3 sequences listed, 10% to 15% are singletons. Sequencing was performed on whole blood. These receptors all stem from an adult who was a healthcare worker with PCR-confirmed SARS-CoV-2 infection or an uninfected control (not recorded which). The CDR3 runs from the conserved cysteine through the conserved F or W. Only part of the rows carry a size: once, few, many, or a class if the clone is expanded.

length,size,V,J,CDR3
13,many,TRBV29-1,TRBJ2-3,CSARLAGSDTQYF
15,NA,TRBV11-2,TRBJ2-1,CASSRLAGGQDEQFF
14,many,TRBV7-9,TRBJ2-5,CASSSGLAEETQYF
13,NA,TRBV20-1,TRBJ1-6,CSARGDTNSPLHF
13,NA,TRBV20-1,TRBJ1-1,CSARGPLGTEAFF
13,NA,TRBV2,TRBJ2-1,CASRQGLNNEQFF
14,NA,TRBV3-1,TRBJ1-1,CASSQVWGNTEAFF
14,few,TRBV2,TRBJ2-2,CASKRTGGDGELFF
14,NA,TRBV20-1,TRBJ2-3,CSARDSGRPDTQYF
15,few,TRBV27,TRBJ1-2,CASSSWDGANYGYTF
12,many,TRBV25-1,TRBJ2-2,CASNGPTGELFF
15,NA,TRBV28,TRBJ2-7,CASSQWTGSSYEQYF
15,many,TRBV7-9,TRBJ2-1,CASSLLRLAVDEQFF
15,few,TRBV5-1,TRBJ2-2,CASSFDRAQTGELFF
17,few,TRBV11-3,TRBJ2-1,CASSLGRGGRAADEQFF
15,few,TRBV6-5,TRBJ2-3,CASRYTSGGTDTQYF
15,many,TRBV2,TRBJ2-5,CASKLTAAGKETQYF
15,many,TRBV20-1,TRBJ2-7,CSATYRGSSPYEQYF
15,many,TRBV6-6,TRBJ2-2,CASRSTSGSTGELFF
13,many,TRBV5-4,TRBJ1-1,CASSLQRNTEAFF
13,NA,TRBV20-1,TRBJ2-7,CSATDSRGSEQYF
16,NA,TRBV21-1,TRBJ1-4,CASSRATATRNEKLFF
13,few,TRBV3-1,TRBJ1-3,CASTGQGLNTIYF
14,few,TRBV3-1,TRBJ1-2,CASSRNRGDYGYTF
14,many,TRBV18,TRBJ2-7,CASSPGTGGYEQYF